Listed below are T cell receptor beta chains from one sample, sequenced in a study of tumor-infiltrating lymphocytes in primary liver carcinoma. TCRdb processed the multiplex PCR reads anew with MiXCR; each CDR3 protein has one entry. This table holds approximately 110,000 distinct CDR3 sequences, roughly 80% found once. Sequencing was performed on liver tumor tissue from sampling region 3. These receptors all come from a man aged 40-49 years with primary liver carcinoma and hepatitis B virus infection. Each CDR3 is given with its conserved first and last residue. The D gene is left open where the match is weak. A row's size may be missing; if present it is once, few, many or a size class.

TRBV28	TRBJ2-1	.	.	TGTGCCAGCAGTTTAGGGACCCCCAGTAAGCAGTTCTTC	CASSLGTPSKQFF
TRBV29-1	TRBJ2-4	TRBD1	.	TGCAGCGTTACGGACAGGTGGGGGAACAATCAGTATTTC	CSVTDRWGNNQYF
TRBV11-2	TRBJ2-3	TRBD2	.	TGTGCCAGCAGTTCCCCGGGACTAGCGGGAGTGGATATGCGGTATTTT	CASSSPGLAGVDMRYF
TRBV5-1	TRBJ2-7	TRBD2	.	TGCGCCAGCAGCTTGGATCGTGGTAGCGGGAGATTCCCTCCCGAGCAGTACTTC	CASSLDRGSGRFPPEQYF
TRBV6-5	TRBJ1-2	.	once	TGTGCCGGCAGCCCGTTATACAGCTATGGCTATACCTTC	CAGSPLYSYGYTF
TRBV7-8	TRBJ2-3	TRBD2	few	TGTGCCAGCAGTTACGGACTAGCGGACGACACAGATACGCAGTGTTTT	CASSYGLADDTDTQCF
TRBV28	TRBJ2-7	.	many	TGTGCCAGCAGTTCCGGACAGGTCCAGCGGGGTAGCGGGCAGTACTTC	CASSSGQVQRGSGQYF
TRBV5-1	TRBJ2-7	.	.	TGCGCCAGCAGCACATCCGGGGGACGGTCCTACGGGCAATACTTC	CASSTSGGRSYGQYF
TRBV29-1	TRBJ2-1	.	.	TGCAGCATTAAGGGATTCCCCACTTACAATGAGCAGTTCTTC	CSIKGFPTYNEQFF
TRBV6-2/TRBV6-3	TRBJ2-5	.	.	TGTGCCCGCAGTCACTCCCTGGGGCCCCAGTATTTC	CARSHSLGPQYF
TRBV29-1	TRBJ1-1	.	.	TGCAGCGTTGGATACGGGTGGGATATGAACACTGAAGCTTTCTTT	CSVGYGWDMNTEAFF
TRBV4-2	TRBJ1-2	TRBD1	many	TGTGCCAGCAGCCGATCGTCCAGGGGGGGGGGCGCGTCCTATGGCTACACCTTC	CASSRSSRGGGASYGYTF
TRBV29-1	TRBJ2-7	.	.	TGCAGCGCCCTCTTCGGGGCCGAGCGATACTTC	CSALFGAERYF
TRBV29-1	TRBJ2-1	.	.	TGCAACGTTGATTTTTCTAGGGCCAATACCAACGAGCAGTTCTTC	CNVDFSRANTNEQFF
TRBV10-3	TRBJ2-2	.	.	TGTGCCATCAGTGAGTCGACAGACACCGGGGTGCTGTTTTTT	CAISESTDTGVLFF
TRBV11-1	TRBJ2-1	.	few	TGTGCCAGCAGCTTCCTGGGACCGCTGGGCAATGAGCAGTTCTTC	CASSFLGPLGNEQFF
TRBV10-3	TRBJ2-2	.	.	TGTGCCACCGCCGGAACAGGGAACACCGGGGAGCTGTTATTT	CATAGTGNTGELLF
TRBV7-8	TRBJ2-4	.	.	TGTGGCAGCAGCCCCCTTTCCAGCGGATTGGCCAAAAACATTCAGTACTTC	CGSSPLSSGLAKNIQYF
TRBV29-1	TRBJ2-1	.	.	TGCAGCAGTTTGAGCGGCGATGACCAGTTCTTC	CSSLSGDDQFF
TRBV5-1	TRBJ2-7	.	.	TGCGCCAGCAGCACACCCGGGGGACGGCCTTACGAGCAGTACTTC	CASSTPGGRPYEQYF
TRBV7-9	TRBJ2-5	.	.	TGTGCCAGCGGCCAGGAAGGGGAGGCCCAGTACTTC	CASGQEGEAQYF
TRBV5-6	TRBJ2-7	.	.	TGTGCCAGCAGCTCCTGGCGTCTCTCTTCCTACGGGCAGTACTTC	CASSSWRLSSYGQYF
TRBV4-3	TRBJ1-6	TRBD1	.	TGTCTCAGCAGCTCCTGGGACAGGGGAAGGAATTCACCCCTCCACTTT	CLSSSWDRGRNSPLHF
TRBV11-3	TRBJ2-7	.	.	TGTGTCAGCATCTTCGGGGTTTTGGGCGAGCAGTATTTC	CVSIFGVLGEQYF
TRBV12-3/TRBV12-4	TRBJ2-3	TRBD1	.	TGTGCCAACAGTTTCACAGGGGGCGGGGATACGCAGTATTTT	CANSFTGGGDTQYF
TRBV11-2	TRBJ1-1	.	.	TGTGTCAGCGGCTCAGGCCTGAACACTGAAGCTTTCTTT	CVSGSGLNTEAFF
TRBV12-3/TRBV12-4	TRBJ2-2	TRBD2	.	TGTGCCAGCAGTCACGGGACTAGTCAAGTCGGGGAGCTGTTTTTT	CASSHGTSQVGELFF
TRBV11-2	TRBJ2-7	.	.	TGTGCCAGCAGTCCCGGGGGCTACAAGTACTACTTC	CASSPGGYKYYF
TRBV11-2	TRBJ2-7	.	.	TGTGCTAGCAGCTCTAACGGGAACACCTACGAGCAGTACTTC	CASSSNGNTYEQYF
TRBV7-9	TRBJ2-7	TRBD2	.	TGTGCCAGCTACTTTGGACTAGCGGGAGGTGTCCACGAGCAGTGCTTC	CASYFGLAGGVHEQCF
TRBV6-7	TRBJ1-2	.	many	TGTGCCAGCAGATCCGCCCCTCATGGCTACACCTTC	CASRSAPHGYTF
TRBV19	TRBJ2-5	.	.	TGTGCCAGTAGTATTTTGAGACTGGAAGAGACCCAGTACTTC	CASSILRLEETQYF
TRBV11-2	TRBJ2-7	.	.	TGTGTCAGTAGCTTGGATGGAGTTGCCTACGAGCAGTACTTC	CVSSLDGVAYEQYF
TRBV11-2	TRBJ2-1	.	.	TGTGCCAGCAGCTTAACATCACCGTTCACGGGGGAGCAGTTCTTC	CASSLTSPFTGEQFF
TRBV25-1	TRBJ2-1	.	.	TGTGCCAGTACAGTGGGAGGCTCCTACTATGAGCAGTTCTTC	CASTVGGSYYEQFF
TRBV10-3	TRBJ1-1	.	.	TGTGCCATCCAAGGGGGAGGATTGAACACTGAAGCTATCTTT	CAIQGGGLNTEAIF
TRBV12-3/TRBV12-4	TRBJ2-2	TRBD1	.	TGTGCCAGCAGGGATCTACAGGGGGTCACCGGGGAGCTGTTTTTT	CASRDLQGVTGELFF
TRBV6-1	TRBJ1-2	.	.	TGTGCCAACACCACAGGGTTCGGCTACACCTTT	CANTTGFGYTF
TRBV5-1	TRBJ1-1	.	.	TGCGCCAGCACCCAAGGGGGTGCATATAGTGAAGCTTTCTTT	CASTQGGAYSEAFF
TRBV6-5	TRBJ1-2	.	.	TGTGCCAGCAGTTACCCGTGGGATAGCTATGGCTGCACCTTC	CASSYPWDSYGCTF
TRBV5-4	TRBJ1-5	.	.	TGTGCCAGCAGCCTAGTGGGCGTCGATCAGCCTCAGCATTTT	CASSLVGVDQPQHF
TRBV28	TRBJ1-2	.	.	TGTGCCAGCAGCCGAAAGGGGATAGAGGGCTACACCTTC	CASSRKGIEGYTF
TRBV10-3	TRBJ2-7	TRBD1	.	TGTGCCATCAGTGACAGTAAACCGAGACAGGGATTTTTCGAGCAGTACTTC	CAISDSKPRQGFFEQYF
TRBV6-1	TRBJ1-1	TRBD1	.	TGTGCCAGCCCCAGGACAGGGGTCACTGAAGCTATCTTC	CASPRTGVTEAIF
TRBV7-8	TRBJ2-7	.	.	TGTGCCAACGGCTTTACTAGTGCCTACGAGCAGTACTTC	CANGFTSAYEQYF
TRBV28	TRBJ2-3	TRBD2	.	TGTGCTAGCAGTTTCCTAGCGGGTTACACAGATACGCAGTTTTTT	CASSFLAGYTDTQFF
TRBV6-2/TRBV6-3	TRBJ2-3	.	.	TGTGCTATCAGGCCCTCAGCGGATACGCAGTATTTT	CAIRPSADTQYF
TRBV7-9	TRBJ2-3	.	.	TGTGCCAGCAGCCAGGGGAAGTTGGAAACAGATACGCAGTATTTT	CASSQGKLETDTQYF
TRBV7-2	TRBJ2-7	TRBD2	few	TGTGCCAGCAGACCCGGGACTAGCGGCACAGAGCAGTACTTC	CASRPGTSGTEQYF
TRBV4-1	TRBJ2-1	TRBD2	.	TGCGCAAGCAGCCAAGTGGATCTCGGGCTAGCGGGCTACTATGAGCAGTTCTTC	CASSQVDLGLAGYYEQFF
TRBV29-1	TRBJ2-7	.	.	TGCATCGTCGCCCCTTGGGGGGCCAACTACGAGCAGTACTTC	CIVAPWGANYEQYF
TRBV12-3/TRBV12-4	TRBJ2-4	.	once	TGTGCCAGCATCCCAGGGGATAGAGCCCGGGCCAAAAACATTGAGTACTTC	CASIPGDRARAKNIEYF
TRBV10-2	TRBJ2-7	.	.	TGCGCCAGCAGTGTCGCGGTGGGTAAGCAATACTTC	CASSVAVGKQYF